Listed below are T cell receptor beta chains from one sample, sequenced in a study of T cell repertoires in cytomegalovirus infection. TCRdb reprocessed the reads via MiXCR and lists one record per CDR3 protein. The table records 700,000 to 850,000 distinct CDR3 sequences, over 25% of them present only once. Their target antigens are unknown. This specimen was cultured CD8+ T cells from PBMCs, taken from culture after CMV antigen stimulation. Receptor source: a human donor in good health (CMV status not recorded). Some clones in this sample may be carry-over from other donors' samples. CDR3s include the opening cysteine and the closing phenylalanine or tryptophan. The D gene is left open where the match is weak. Size tells how often a clone was seen (once, few, many) or the class of an expanded clone, and some rows leave it out.

TGTGCCAGTAGTATAGATCTATGGGCCCTACGGGGCACTGAAGCTTTCTTT,CASSIDLWALRGTEAFF,-,TRBV19,-,TRBJ1-1
TGTGCCGTCAGAAGCCCCAGTCTGACCTACGAGCAGTACTTC,CAVRSPSLTYEQYF,-,TRBV10-3,-,TRBJ2-7
TGTGCCAGCAGTCATACCGGGACTAGCTCCTACAATGAGCAGTTCTTC,CASSHTGTSSYNEQFF,TRBD2,TRBV2,-,TRBJ2-1
TGTGCCAGCAGTTTGGGACTAGCGGGGGGATCCTACAATGAGCAGTTCTTC,CASSLGLAGGSYNEQFF,TRBD2,TRBV27,few,TRBJ2-1
TGCGCCAGCAGCCCAACGTACCTGGACGAGCAGTACTTC,CASSPTYLDEQYF,-,TRBV4-3,-,TRBJ2-7
TGTGCCAGCAATTACAGCTTGGGAACCGGGGAGCTGTTTTTT,CASNYSLGTGELFF,-,TRBV6-6,-,TRBJ2-2
TGTGCCAGTAGCAGACTCGGGACGGATGGCTACACCTTC,CASSRLGTDGYTF,-,TRBV19,-,TRBJ1-2
TGTGCCAGTAGCCCGGTGGCAGGGGATGAGCAGTTCTTC,CASSPVAGDEQFF,-,TRBV19,-,TRBJ2-1
TGTGCCAGCAGTGAACAGGGGGCTAGGACAGATACGCAGTATTTT,CASSEQGARTDTQYF,TRBD1,TRBV9,-,TRBJ2-3
TGCAGCGTTCCCGGGAGAGTGGGCGGCTACACCTTC,CSVPGRVGGYTF,-,TRBV29-1,-,TRBJ1-2
TGTGCCAGCAGTCCTAGCGGGGGGGCGGAAAATGAGCAGTTCTTC,CASSPSGGAENEQFF,TRBD2,TRBV5-6,few,TRBJ2-1
TGTGCCAGCAGCCCGCAGATCGTGGGGCTGTTCACCCACAATGAGCAGTTCTTC,CASSPQIVGLFTHNEQFF,-,TRBV7-9,-,TRBJ2-1
TGTGCCAGCAGCCAAGATCGGCCAGGCATAGGGGGCACAGATACGCAGTATTTT,CASSQDRPGIGGTDTQYF,-,TRBV4-2,-,TRBJ2-3
TGTGCCAGCAGCTTAGCCAATCAGGGGAACACTGAAGCTTTCTTT,CASSLANQGNTEAFF,-,TRBV7-6,few,TRBJ1-1
TGCAGCGCCGCACCGGGACAGTCTCAGGAGCAGTACTTC,CSAAPGQSQEQYF,TRBD1,TRBV29-1,few,TRBJ2-7
TGTGCCAGCTCACCCGGACTAGAACAAGATACGCAGTATTTT,CASSPGLEQDTQYF,TRBD2,TRBV18,-,TRBJ2-3
TGTGCCAGCAGCCCCGGGACTAGCGGGGGGGCCTCCTACAATGAGCAGTTCTTC,CASSPGTSGGASYNEQFF,TRBD2,TRBV7-2,many,TRBJ2-1
TGTGCCAACAGCCGACTAGCGAGGCGCACAGATACGCAGTATTTT,CANSRLARRTDTQYF,TRBD2,TRBV3-1,-,TRBJ2-3
TGTGCCAGCAGAGGACTAGCGGGGGGACCCCACACAGATACGCAGTATTTT,CASRGLAGGPHTDTQYF,TRBD2,TRBV6-2/TRBV6-3,few,TRBJ2-3
TGTGCCAGCAGCCGGGACAGGGGAAAAAACACTGAAGCTTTCTTT,CASSRDRGKNTEAFF,TRBD1,TRBV7-2,-,TRBJ1-1
TGTGCCAGCAGCTTATTTCCCACCTCTAGCGGGTCTAGCACAGATACGCAGTATTTT,CASSLFPTSSGSSTDTQYF,TRBD2,TRBV7-3,-,TRBJ2-3
TGTGCCAGCAGCCAAACTTGGACGGGTAAAGAGACCCAGTACTTC,CASSQTWTGKETQYF,-,TRBV14,-,TRBJ2-5
TGCAGTGCTAGAGTTATGAACACTGAAGCTTTCTTT,CSARVMNTEAFF,-,TRBV20-1,-,TRBJ1-1